This T cell receptor beta chain appears in the sequencing data of a study of T-cell reconstitution after alpha-beta-depleted transplantation in children. Researchers prepared the TCRbeta library using unique molecular identifiers, the study reports. A single record per CDR3 protein comes from TCRdb applying MiXCR to the PCR reads. Of roughly 610,000 distinct CDR3 sequences listed, roughly a tenth were seen once; the top ten hold 3.5% to 5%. There are 15 residues in the CDR3. Between the trimmed V and J ends, which lost 0 bases and 5 bases, there was a span of 8 bases. Germline CDR1 is MNHEY and CDR2 is SVGAGI.

The sample in question was PBMCs from the stem cell graft donor, obtained from the stem cell graft. The sequence came from a human donor who donated a stem cell graft to a child with acute myeloid leukemia. The chain combines TRBV6-5 with TRBJ1-6; weak D call: TRBD1 (5 bases). The CDR3 sequence: CASSYSRGDNSPLHF. In DNA form, the CDR3 reads TGTGCCAGCAGTTACTCCCGAGGGGATAATTCACCCCTCCACTTT.